This TCR beta chain was sequenced for a study of blood T cell repertoires in COVID-19. The overall study: There were acute and convalescent COVID-19 samples, and they came from the United States, Italy and Spain.

This CDR3 contains 15 residues. With 5 bases clipped from V and 0 bases from J, the junction kept 6 bases outside the gene matches. The germline V gene encodes CDR1 MNHEY and CDR2 SMNVEV (reference sequence). The repertoire was sequenced with immunoSEQ multiplex PCR; TCRdb's copy has only in-frame clones and lacks some. The sample lists fewer than 450,000 clones, roughly 88% occurring once. This receptor was taken from a woman aged 45 to 65 with COVID-19, enrolled during active disease. The sequenced material came from peripheral blood. The chain recombines TRBV27 with TRBJ1-2, with 7 bases that match TRBD1. Here the CDR3 reads CASSPGQGANYGYTF. DNA for the CDR3: TGTGCCAGCAGTCCCGGGCAGGGGGCTAACTATGGCTACACCTTC.